The 20 T cell receptor beta chains presented below share a single source sample, sequenced in a study of T cells after yellow fever vaccination. TCRdb recomputed calls from the 5' RACE reads with MiXCR, one row per CDR3 protein. The table has about 320,000 distinct CDR3 sequences, about 4.5% seen once. Material: PBMCs, obtained 15 days after the yellow fever booster vaccination. The receptors stem from a man aged 18 to 29 who received the YFV17D yellow fever vaccine.

The table lists this clonotype with a few counts. This chain joins TRBV2 and TRBJ1-5; D not certain. The V gene lost 1 base and the J gene lost 9 bases, with 7 bases spanning the gap. The CDR3 consists of 12 residues. Looked up from germline, CDR1 is SNHLY and CDR2 is FYNNEI. CDR3 DNA: TGTGCCAGCAGTGAAGGCATGAGGCCCCAGCATTTT. It codes for CASSEGMRPQHF.

The chain uses TRBV6-2 or TRBV6-3 and TRBJ1-6, with 7 bases lining up with TRBD1. The CDR3 has 15 residues. V was pared by 4 bases and J by 7 bases, with 7 bases of the junction left unmatched. CDR1 and CDR2 from the germline V gene are MNHEY and SVGEGT. DNA for the CDR3: TGTGCCAGCAGTTCCCTTAAGACAGGGAATTCACCCCTCCACTTT. This codes for CASSSLKTGNSPLHF.

This clonotype has at least ten counts. The chain couples TRBV29-1 to TRBJ2-7, with D possibly matching TRBD2 (5 bases). Looked up from germline, CDR1 is SQVTM and CDR2 is ANQGSEA. Between the trimmed V and J ends, which lost 3 bases and 1 base, there was a span of 10 bases. The CDR3 loop spans 13 amino acids. CDR3 residues: CSVDGERSYEQYF. CDR3 coding DNA: TGCAGCGTTGATGGGGAGCGGTCCTACGAGCAGTACTTC.

Here the CDR3 reads CASSPTPGQGNTEAFF. The DNA for the CDR3 is TGTGCCAGCAGCCCAACACCGGGACAGGGGAACACTGAAGCTTTCTTT. The chain employs TRBV7-3 and TRBJ1-1, with 9 bases matching TRBD1. Germline values: CDR1 SGHTA, CDR2 FQGTGA. The CDR3 length is 16 residues. J lost 1 base, V lost 5 bases, and 8 bases had no gene match.

About this clonotype: The junction and the germline gene differ at one end; a read error may be behind it. The chain employs TRBV29-1 and TRBJ2-1; unclear D gene. Germline CDR1 reads SQVTM; CDR2 reads ANQGSEA. The CDR3 runs to 15 residues. CDR3 protein: CSVEDGPESYNEQFF. The CDR3 DNA reads as TGCAGCGTCGAAGACGGACCCGAATCCTACAATGAGCAGTTCTTC.

This clonotype was detected ten times or more. The chain employs TRBV6-2 or TRBV6-3 and TRBJ1-5; D is unclear. This CDR3 has 14 amino acids. Looked up from germline, CDR1 is MNHEY and CDR2 is SVGEGT. V lost 5 bases and J 5 bases, leaving 13 bases between the germline ends. The CDR3 nucleotides read TGTGCCAGCAGTGAGGCCTCCGGGTATCAGCCCCAGCATTTT. Protein sequence: CASSEASGYQPQHF.

This clonotype was counted ten times or more. The chain uses TRBV20-1 and TRBJ2-5; D is perhaps TRBD1 (6 bases). The CDR3 extends over 13 amino acids. Trimming shortened V by 1 base and J by 2 bases, and 8 bases separated the two germline ends. The germline V gene has CDR1 DFQATT and CDR2 SNEGSKA (reference sequence). The CDR3, as DNA: TGCAGTGCTAGAGCGAGGGGGCAAGAGACCCAGTACTTC. Translating it yields CSARARGQETQYF.

Notes on this clonotype: A much larger clone differs from this one at a single base, so this may be a read error. The chain has TRBV10-2 and TRBJ2-1; the match to TRBD2 covers 10 bases. The CDR3 has 14 residues. Germline V lookup: CDR1 WSHSY, CDR2 SAAADI. The CDR3 bases are TGCGCCTGCAGGGGAGCGGGGGGGCGGAATGAGCAGTTCTTC. This codes for CACRGAGGRNEQFF.

This clonotype was observed a few times. The J gene is TRBJ2-5, the V gene TRBV4-1; 9 bases are shared with TRBD2. Trimming took 6 bases from V and 0 from J; bases not matched to a gene: 11. The V gene's germline CDR1 is MGHRA and CDR2 YSYEKL. The CDR3 contains 17 residues. Here the CDR3 reads CASSRMERGVHQETQYF. The CDR3 coding sequence is TGCGCCAGCAGTCGAATGGAGCGGGGGGTACACCAAGAGACCCAGTACTTC.

This clonotype was seen ten or more times. The chain carries TRBV4-2 and TRBJ2-7; 12 bases line up with TRBD2. The germline CDR1 and CDR2 sequences are LGHNA and YNFKEQ. The J segment lost 2 bases and the V segment lost 4 bases, leaving 12 bases of the junction unmatched. CDR3 length: 18 amino acids. The CDR3 coding sequence is TGTGCCAGCAGCCCCCGGACTAGCGGGGCTCCACAGCCCTACGAGCAGTACTTC. Translated, it gives CASSPRTSGAPQPYEQYF.

The J gene is TRBJ1-1, the V gene TRBV30, with D unresolved. The ends were cut back, 1 base at V and 4 bases at J, with 10 bases in the middle. The CDR3 consists of 13 residues. Germline V gene sequence: CDR1 GTSNPN, CDR2 SVGIG (reference sequence). CDR3 nucleotides: TGTGCCTGGAGTGGGAGGTCTGGCACTGAAGCTTTCTTT. Translating gives CAWSGRSGTEAFF.

This clonotype turned up a few times. The chain uses TRBV6-1 and TRBJ2-2, with D tentatively TRBD1 (5 bases). Trimming stripped 4 bases from V and 5 bases from J, with 11 bases between. Germline CDR1 is MNHNS and CDR2 is SASEGT. CDR3 length: 14 residues. DNA for the CDR3: TGTGCCAGCAGTGGGGGCCTGGAAACCGGGGAGCTGTTTTTT. Translation: CASSGGLETGELFF.

The chain uses TRBV6-4 and TRBJ2-5; TRBD1 agrees at 12 bases. The CDR3 sequence is 15 residues long. Trimming cost V 3 bases and J 4 bases; bases outside gene matches: 3. The V gene's germline CDR1 is MRHNA and CDR2 SNTAGT. For the CDR3, the DNA is TGTGCCAGCAGTGATGGGACAGGGGGCCGAGAGACCCAGTACTTC. Protein sequence: CASSDGTGGRETQYF.

This clonotype was recorded many times. The chain combines TRBV7-9 with TRBJ1-6; D is undetermined. The germline CDR1 and CDR2 sequences are SEHNR and FQNEAQ (reference sequence). Trimming shortened V by 1 base and J by 7 bases, and 8 bases separated the two germline ends. The CDR3 loop spans 14 amino acids. Here the CDR3 reads CASSLGTENSPLHF. The CDR3 DNA is TGTGCCAGCAGCTTAGGGACGGAGAATTCACCCCTCCACTTT.

This clonotype occurred many times. The genes are TRBV5-5 and TRBJ2-1; 7 bases match TRBD1. This CDR3 comprises 14 residues. Trimming removed 0 bases from V and 6 bases from J; junction bases left unmatched: 3. Germline values: CDR1 SGHKS, CDR2 YYEKEE (reference sequence). In DNA, the CDR3 is TGTGCCAGCAGCTTGGTTCAGGGGGTCAATGAGCAGTTCTTC. This sequence encodes CASSLVQGVNEQFF.

This clonotype was observed a few times. The chain recombines TRBV7-2 with TRBJ2-2; 8 bases map to TRBD2. Trimming cost V 5 bases and J 7 bases; bases outside gene matches: 12. CDR1 is SGHTA, CDR2 FQGNSA, per germline. The CDR3 extends over 16 amino acids. The CDR3 DNA follows: TGTGCCAGCAGCAACCCGGGGGGGATGGGTGTCGGGGAGCTGTTTTTT. Its protein is CASSNPGGMGVGELFF.

This clonotype appeared many times. V is TRBV12-3 or TRBV12-4 and J is TRBJ2-5; the match to TRBD1 covers 7 bases. This CDR3 region has 14 residues. J gave up 3 bases and V 5 bases, and 6 bases lay outside the gene matches. This CDR3 reads CASSPDRVEETQYF. The CDR3 coding sequence is TGTGCCAGCAGTCCAGACAGGGTCGAAGAGACCCAGTACTTC.

This chain connects TRBV6-6 to TRBJ2-1; 8 bases are a match to TRBD1. Per the germline V gene, CDR1 is MNHNY and CDR2 is SVGAGI (reference sequence). V lost 2 bases, J lost 3 bases, and 12 bases stayed unmatched. The CDR3 totals 18 residues. The CDR3 region has the DNA TGTGCCAGCAGTTACGGGGCACTGCGGACAGGGTTCTACAATGAGCAGTTCTTC. It specifies CASSYGALRTGFYNEQFF.

The gene calls are TRBV12-3 or TRBV12-4 and TRBJ2-2; 10 bases match TRBD1. Trimming took 6 bases from V and 3 from J; bases not matched to a gene: 7. The CDR3 contains 16 residues. Here the CDR3 reads CASRAGQGDYTGELFF. The DNA for the CDR3 is TGTGCCAGCAGGGCCGGACAGGGGGATTACACCGGGGAGCTGTTTTTT.

This clonotype has more than one count but fewer than ten. The J gene is TRBJ2-1, the V gene TRBV24-1; D unclear. From germline, CDR1 is KGHDR and CDR2 SFDVKD. V was clipped by 2 bases and J by 4 bases, with 8 bases between them. The CDR3 runs to 14 residues. The CDR3 bases are TGTGCCACCAGTGATTCAACAGATTACAATGAGCAGTTCTTC. It translates to CATSDSTDYNEQFF.